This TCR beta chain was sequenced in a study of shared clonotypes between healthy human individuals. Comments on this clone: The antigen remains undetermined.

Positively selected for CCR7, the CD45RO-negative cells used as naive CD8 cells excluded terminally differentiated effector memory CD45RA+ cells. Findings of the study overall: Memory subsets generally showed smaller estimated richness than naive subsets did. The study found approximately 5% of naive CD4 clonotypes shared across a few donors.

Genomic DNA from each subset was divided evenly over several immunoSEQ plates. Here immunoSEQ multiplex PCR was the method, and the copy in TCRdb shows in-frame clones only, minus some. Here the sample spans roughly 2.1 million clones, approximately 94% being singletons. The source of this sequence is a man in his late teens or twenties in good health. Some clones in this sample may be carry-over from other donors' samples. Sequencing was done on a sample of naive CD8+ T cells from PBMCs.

This CDR3 reads CASSLVGLAGGYEQYF. CDR3 DNA sequence: TGTGCCAGCAGTTTAGTCGGACTAGCGGGAGGCTACGAGCAGTACTTC. This sequence joins TRBV28 and TRBJ2-7; TRBD2 matches 14 bases. After removal of 2 bases from V and 3 bases from J, the junction contained 3 bases not matched to a gene. Per germline, CDR1 MDHEN and CDR2 SYDVKM. This CDR3 region has 16 residues.